This record covers a single T cell receptor (beta chain). What it recognizes is unknown. This entry comes from a study of cytomegalovirus exposure and HLA in healthy donors. PCR employed 60 Vbeta and 13 Jbeta primers. TCRdb keeps only in-frame clones here, not all; method: immunoSEQ multiplex PCR. The profile shows about 120,000 clones, 70% to 80% of them singletons. V was pared by 2 bases and J by 0 bases, with 3 bases of the junction left unmatched. The CDR3 totals 15 residues. Germline V gene data show CDR1 as SGDLS and CDR2 as YYNGEE. Notes on the study in general: Per a prior analysis, the majority of TCR beta V segments were productive roughly 90% or roughly 30% of the time. The number of N-insertions in an Asian-associated ancestry cluster was reportedly below the roughly 670-donor mean in a later analysis.

The receptor comes from a female donor in good health and CMV-seronegative. Sequencing was performed on PBMCs. The chain recombines TRBV9 with TRBJ2-3; TRBD2 matches at 7 bases. CDR3 in DNA: TGTGCCAGCAGCGTGAGCGGGGTTAGCACAGATACGCAGTATTTT. It specifies CASSVSGVSTDTQYF.